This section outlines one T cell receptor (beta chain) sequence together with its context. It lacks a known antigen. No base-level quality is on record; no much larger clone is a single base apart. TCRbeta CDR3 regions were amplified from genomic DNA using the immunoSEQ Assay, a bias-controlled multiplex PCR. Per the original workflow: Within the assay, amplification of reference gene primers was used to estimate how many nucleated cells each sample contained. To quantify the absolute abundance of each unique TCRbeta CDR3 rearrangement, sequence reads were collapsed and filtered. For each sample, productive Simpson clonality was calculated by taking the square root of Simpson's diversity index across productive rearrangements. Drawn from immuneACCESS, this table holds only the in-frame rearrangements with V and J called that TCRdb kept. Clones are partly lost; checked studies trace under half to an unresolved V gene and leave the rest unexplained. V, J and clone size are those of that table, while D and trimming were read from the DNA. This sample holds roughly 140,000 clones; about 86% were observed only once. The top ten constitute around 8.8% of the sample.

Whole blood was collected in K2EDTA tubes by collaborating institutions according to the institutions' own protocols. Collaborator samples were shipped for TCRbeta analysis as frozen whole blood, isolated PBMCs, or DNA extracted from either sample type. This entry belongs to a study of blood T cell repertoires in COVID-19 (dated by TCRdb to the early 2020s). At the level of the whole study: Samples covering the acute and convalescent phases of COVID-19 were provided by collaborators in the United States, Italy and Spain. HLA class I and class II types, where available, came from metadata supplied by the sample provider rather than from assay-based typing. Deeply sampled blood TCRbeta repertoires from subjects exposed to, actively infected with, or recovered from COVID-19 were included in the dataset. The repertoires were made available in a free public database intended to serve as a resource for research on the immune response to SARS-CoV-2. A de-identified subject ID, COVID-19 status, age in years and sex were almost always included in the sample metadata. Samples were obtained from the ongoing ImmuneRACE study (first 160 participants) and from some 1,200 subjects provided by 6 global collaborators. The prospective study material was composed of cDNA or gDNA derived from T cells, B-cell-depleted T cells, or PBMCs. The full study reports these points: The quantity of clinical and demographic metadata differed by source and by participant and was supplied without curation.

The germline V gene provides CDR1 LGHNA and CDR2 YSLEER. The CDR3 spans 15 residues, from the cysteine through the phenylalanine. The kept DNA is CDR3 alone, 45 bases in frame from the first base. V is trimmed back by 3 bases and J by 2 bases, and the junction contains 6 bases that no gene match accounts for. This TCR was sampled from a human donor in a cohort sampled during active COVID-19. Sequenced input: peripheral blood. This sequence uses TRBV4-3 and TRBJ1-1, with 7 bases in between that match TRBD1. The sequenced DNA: TGCGCCAGCAGCCAGGAAGGGACAGTTAACACTGAAGCTTTCTTT. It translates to CASSQEGTVNTEAFF.